This T cell receptor beta chain was sequenced in a study of OX40 agonist ivuxolimab in advanced cancers. Study-level background: The dose-escalation group included hepatocellular carcinoma, melanoma, renal cell carcinoma and head and neck cancer.

In this sample, this clone turned up a few times. Only in-frame clones appear in the TCRdb table, and some are missing; sequencing was by immunoSEQ multiplex PCR. The table records 25,000 to 30,000 clones, less than 85% of them present only once. The CDR3 loop spans 14 amino acids. V lost 4 bases to trimming and J lost 0 bases, with 10 bases between them. Looked up from germline, CDR1 is SGHNT and CDR2 is YYREEE (reference sequence). The V and J genes are TRBV5-4 and TRBJ2-5; unclear D gene. Specimen: CD4+ or CD8+ T cells sorted from blood, collected in a trial of the OX40 agonist ivuxolimab. This TCR derives from an adult with an advanced solid tumor such as melanoma, head and neck, liver or kidney cancer. CDR3 amino acids: CASSPTPYQETQYF. The DNA for the CDR3 is TGTGCCAGCAGCCCGACTCCGTACCAAGAGACCCAGTACTTC.